The 26 T cell receptor beta chains below were found in one sample sequenced in a study of CD8+CD57+ T cells in acquired aplastic anemia. The template used for profiling TCR beta VDJ and CDR3 was genomic DNA. TCRdb ran MiXCR on the reads and lists one entry per CDR3 protein. The profile covers 250,000 to 350,000 distinct CDR3 sequences, with about three fifths appearing a single time and 1% to 1.5% taken by the ten largest. Patients selected for sequencing had displayed CD8+CD57+ cell expansion by flow cytometry. Sequencing was carried out using sorted CD4+, CD8+, or CD8+CD57+ T cells (not recorded which) from PBMCs. The receptors here all came from a human donor with aplastic anemia.

Only a few counts were recorded for this clonotype. V gene TRBV19 combines with J gene TRBJ1-6; tentatively, D is TRBD1 (5 bases). Germline V gene data show CDR1 as LNHDA and CDR2 as SQIVND (reference sequence). The CDR3 totals 15 residues. Between the trimmed V and J ends, which lost 5 bases and 7 bases, there was a span of 15 bases. This CDR3 is CASSPTWGGNSPLHF. CDR3 DNA sequence: TGTGCCAGTAGTCCTACGTGGGGCGGGAATTCACCCCTCCACTTT.

The chain couples TRBV5-6 to TRBJ2-7; tentative D call: TRBD1 (6 bases). CDR1 and CDR2 (germline): SGHDT, YYEEEE. CDR3 size: 13 residues. The ends were cut back, 3 bases at V and 2 bases at J, with 9 bases in the middle. The CDR3 DNA sequence: TGTGCCAGCAGCTCAGGGGTCCCCTACGAGCAGTACTTC. It codes for CASSSGVPYEQYF. The entire variable domain, with the rest obtained from reference TRBV5-6 and TRBJ2-7, is as follows: DAGVTQSPTHLIKTRGQQVTLRCSPKSGHDTVSWYQQALGQGPQFIFQYYEEEERQRGNFPDRFSGHQFPNYSSELNVNALLLGDSALYLCASSSGVPYEQYFGPGTRLTVT.

The chain is built from TRBV20-1 and TRBJ2-1; 8 bases align to TRBD1. The ends lost 6 bases at V and 7 bases at J; junction bases unmatched: 14. The CDR3 length is 15 residues. Germline CDR1 is DFQATT and CDR2 is SNEGSKA (reference sequence). The CDR3 here is CSAAQADRGPNEQFF. The CDR3 DNA follows: TGCAGTGCCGCCCAGGCCGACAGGGGACCGAATGAGCAGTTCTTC.

The chain employs TRBV25-1 and TRBJ2-7, with 9 bases lining up with TRBD2. The CDR3 length is 15 residues. The V gene's germline CDR1 is MGHDK and CDR2 SYGVNS. The CDR3 nucleotides read TGTACCATCAGTGAGACTGCGGGAGGGCCTAGAGATCAGTACTTC. This encodes CTISETAGGPRDQYF.

This clonotype has ten or more counts. The rearrangement uses TRBV19 and TRBJ1-2; 9 bases match TRBD1. The CDR3 length is 15 residues. Germline CDR1 reads LNHDA; CDR2 reads SQIVND (reference sequence). Trimming took 4 bases from V and 2 from J; bases not matched to a gene: 5. CDR3 region: CASSKNDRGNYGYTF. The CDR3 DNA is TGTGCCAGTAGTAAAAACGACAGGGGGAACTATGGCTACACCTTC.

V gene TRBV7-9 combines with J gene TRBJ2-7; no firm D call. Trimming pared 3 bases from V and 2 bases from J, leaving 11 bases between. This CDR3 contains 14 residues. Germline loops: CDR1 SEHNR, CDR2 FQNEAQ (reference sequence). The DNA of the CDR3 is TGTGCCAGCAGCTTCACTAACGGAACCTACGAGCAGTACTTC. As protein: CASSFTNGTYEQYF.

The chain uses TRBV24-1 and TRBJ2-5; D assignment may be TRBD1 or TRBD2 (5 bases each). Germline V gene data show CDR1 as KGHDR and CDR2 as SFDVKD. V was shortened by 5 bases and J by 2 bases, with 20 bases between the two germline ends. The CDR3 is made up of 17 amino acids. DNA of the CDR3: TGTGCCACCAGTGGGCAGGGCGCTGACTGGGGGCAAGAGACCCAGTACTTC. This codes for CATSGQGADWGQETQYF.

The gene calls are TRBV20-1 and TRBJ2-1; 10 bases match TRBD2. This CDR3 is 15 amino acids long. Looked up from germline, CDR1 is DFQATT and CDR2 is SNEGSKA (reference sequence). J lost 9 bases, V lost 5 bases, and 13 bases had no gene match. This chain's CDR3 is CSAAGGAGGWGEQFF. CDR3 in DNA: TGCAGTGCTGCCGGGGGAGCGGGAGGGTGGGGTGAGCAGTTCTTC.

Remarks on this clonotype: This may be a read error, as it is one base from a much larger clone. V gene TRBV29-1 combines with J gene TRBJ1-1; D is unresolved. The V gene's germline CDR1 is SQVTM and CDR2 ANQGSEA. The CDR3 spans 13 residues. V lost 1 base and J 1 base, leaving 7 bases between the germline ends. CDR3 in amino acids: CSVEGRRNTEAFF. CDR3 sequence (DNA): TGCAGCGTTGAAGGACGCAGGAACACTGAAGCTTTCTTT.

This clonotype was detected only a few times. A much larger clone lies one base from this, so it may be a read error. The chain has TRBV5-4 and TRBJ2-1; a possible D gene is TRBD2 (7 bases). CDR3 length: 16 amino acids. Trimming left V 6 bases short and J 5 bases short, with 21 bases between. Germline V CDR1 and CDR2: SGHNT, YYREEE (reference sequence). Here the CDR3 DNA reads TGTGCCAGCACCTCAGGTGGGAGGGGGACCCACAATGAGCAGTTCTTC. Protein product: CASTSGGRGTHNEQFF.

This clonotype was detected ten times or more. The genes are TRBV9 and TRBJ2-1, with D possibly matching TRBD1 (6 bases). V shed 0 bases and J shed 3 bases, with 13 bases lying between them. CDR1 is SGDLS, CDR2 YYNGEE, per germline. This CDR3 has 16 amino acids. In DNA, the CDR3 is TGTGCCAGCAGCGTAGAGATCCGGGACAACTACAATGAGCAGTTCTTC. It yields the protein CASSVEIRDNYNEQFF.

With respect to this clonotype: Mismatch with germline at one junction end may stem from a read error. This chain uses TRBV7-9 with TRBJ2-2; possibly TRBD1 for D (6 bases). Germline V lookup: CDR1 SEHNR, CDR2 FQNEAQ (reference sequence). The CDR3 runs 16 residues. Here the CDR3 DNA reads TGTGCTAGCAGCTTAGACAGGATCCCGAACACCGGGGAGCTGTTTTTT. Its translation: CASSLDRIPNTGELFF.

The rearrangement joins TRBV5-4 to TRBJ2-7; no clear D gene. This CDR3 region has 13 residues. CDR1 and CDR2 from the germline V gene are SGHNT and YYREEE (reference sequence). V dropped 0 bases and J dropped 3 bases, with 7 bases sitting between them. DNA for the CDR3: TGTGCCAGCAGCTTGGTAGGGATCTACGAGCAGTACTTC. Its translation: CASSLVGIYEQYF. Filled out from reference TRBV5-4 and TRBJ2-7, the complete variable domain reads ETGVTQSPTHLIKTRGQQVTLRCSSQSGHNTVSWYQQALGQGPQFIFQYYREEENGRGNFPPRFSGLQFPNYSSELNVNALELDDSALYLCASSLVGIYEQYFGPGTRLTVT.

This chain links TRBV5-4 with TRBJ2-5; 7 nucleotides match TRBD1. V dropped 0 bases and J dropped 6; count of bases not matched to a gene: 2. This CDR3 is built from 13 residues. Germline V lookup: CDR1 SGHNT, CDR2 YYREEE (reference sequence). The CDR3 loop is CASSLGQGKTQYF. The DNA of the CDR3 is TGTGCCAGCAGCTTGGGACAGGGAAAGACCCAGTACTTC.

This clonotype was counted only a few times. This chain uses TRBV18 with TRBJ1-4; 7 nucleotides line up with TRBD1. This CDR3 contains 15 residues. Germline lookup yields CDR1 KGHSH and CDR2 LQKENI. Trimming removed 2 bases from V and 8 bases from J; junction bases left unmatched: 8. CDR3 bases: TGTGCCAGCTCACCAAAAACAGGGGCGAAGGAAAAACTGTTTTTT. This translates into CASSPKTGAKEKLFF.

This clonotype has ten or more counts. This chain links TRBV19 with TRBJ1-5; D perhaps matches TRBD1 (6 bases). The CDR3 loop spans 14 amino acids. Germline CDR1 is LNHDA and CDR2 is SQIVND (reference sequence). V was shortened by 4 bases and J by 7 bases, with 14 bases between the two germline ends. CDR3 DNA: TGTGCCAGTAGTAGCCAAGACAGGATACAGCCCCAGCATTTT. This codes for CASSSQDRIQPQHF.

V is TRBV7-3 and J is TRBJ1-2, with D tentatively TRBD1 (5 bases). V lost 6 bases and J lost 2, with 13 bases in between. From germline, CDR1 is SGHTA and CDR2 FQGTGA. This CDR3 is 14 amino acids long. CDR3 region: CASRTTAGNYGYTF. In DNA, the CDR3 is TGTGCCAGCAGGACGACGGCAGGGAACTATGGCTACACCTTC.

This clonotype was detected many times. V gene TRBV6-5 combines with J gene TRBJ2-7; 10 nucleotides agree with TRBD1. CDR3 length: 13 amino acids. Germline assignment: CDR1 MNHEY and CDR2 SVGAGI. With V trimmed by 4 bases and J by 5 bases, 2 bases remained unmatched. This CDR3 reads CASSSDRGDEQYF. The CDR3 DNA is TGTGCCAGCAGTTCGGACAGGGGGGACGAGCAGTACTTC.

There are many counts of this clonotype. This rearrangement joins TRBV3-1 to TRBJ1-6; 12 bases line up with TRBD1. Per the germline V gene, CDR1 is LGHDT and CDR2 is YNNKEL (reference sequence). Losses at the gene ends were 6 bases for V and 8 bases for J; bases not matched to a gene: 5. The CDR3 contains 15 residues. CDR3 loop: CASRGQGARDSPLHF. The CDR3 DNA follows: TGTGCCAGCAGGGGACAGGGGGCGCGGGATTCACCCCTCCACTTT.

This clonotype was picked up a small number of times. This rearrangement joins TRBV5-6 to TRBJ1-1; a weak D match, TRBD1 (5 bases). This CDR3 spans 13 amino acids. The V and J ends lost 0 bases and 3 bases respectively, with 6 bases between them. In germline, CDR1 is SGHDT, CDR2 YYEEEE. The CDR3 region is CASSLGRDTEAFF. CDR3 in DNA: TGTGCCAGCAGCTTGGGCAGGGACACTGAAGCTTTCTTT.

The rearrangement uses TRBV20-1 and TRBJ2-3; no clear D gene. Trimming removed 7 bases from V and 1 base from J, with 18 bases in between. The CDR3 covers 15 residues. Germline CDR1 DFQATT, CDR2 SNEGSKA (reference sequence). CDR3 bases: TGCAGTGGGCGGCAGGCCCGCGCTGGCACAGATACGCAGTATTTT. Its protein is CSGRQARAGTDTQYF.

This clonotype has only one observation. V is TRBV5-1 and J is TRBJ2-7; TRBD1 might be the D (8 bases). Germline V gives CDR1 SGHRS, CDR2 YFSETQ. The CDR3 contains 14 residues. V was clipped by 5 bases and J by 7 bases, with 19 bases between them. CDR3 protein: CASSPGQGGGEQYF. DNA of the CDR3: TGCGCCAGCAGTCCTGGACAGGGCGGGGGAGAGCAGTACTTC.

The chain links TRBV19 to TRBJ2-2, with 14 nucleotides matching TRBD2. The germline CDR1 and CDR2 sequences are LNHDA and SQIVND (reference sequence). V was clipped by 5 bases and J by 3 bases; unmatched bases: 5. The CDR3 is 17 amino acids. The CDR3 DNA follows: TGTGCCAGTAGTTCCCTGGGACTAGCGGGAGACACCGGGGAGCTGTTTTTT. Residues: CASSSLGLAGDTGELFF.

With respect to this clonotype: The junction shows a germline mismatch at one end, possibly a read error. The chain has TRBV20-1 and TRBJ1-1; the D gene is possibly TRBD1 (5 bases). Germline CDR1 and CDR2: DFQATT and SNEGSKA (reference sequence). This CDR3 region has 14 residues. Written as DNA, the CDR3 is TGCAGTGCTAGGGCAAGGCAGGGCGTCACTGGAGCTTTCTTT. Protein product: CSARARQGVTGAFF.

This clonotype was detected many times. V is TRBV5-1 and J is TRBJ2-3, with 7 bases fitting TRBD1. V shed 3 bases and J 0 bases; nucleotides not matched to a gene: 1. The CDR3 extends over 14 amino acids. Germline V gives CDR1 SGHRS, CDR2 YFSETQ. The CDR3 DNA is TGCGCCAGCAGCTCGGGACAGAGCACAGATACGCAGTATTTT. Translation gives CASSSGQSTDTQYF.

The V gene is TRBV7-9, the J gene TRBJ1-2; D uncertain. CDR1 is SEHNR and CDR2 is FQNEAQ in the germline V gene (reference sequence). The CDR3 has 14 residues. V gave up 2 bases and J gave up 7 bases, with 14 bases separating them. CDR3 sequence reads: CASSLTQLAGGYTF. DNA for the CDR3: TGTGCCAGCAGCTTAACCCAGCTAGCGGGTGGCTACACCTTC.